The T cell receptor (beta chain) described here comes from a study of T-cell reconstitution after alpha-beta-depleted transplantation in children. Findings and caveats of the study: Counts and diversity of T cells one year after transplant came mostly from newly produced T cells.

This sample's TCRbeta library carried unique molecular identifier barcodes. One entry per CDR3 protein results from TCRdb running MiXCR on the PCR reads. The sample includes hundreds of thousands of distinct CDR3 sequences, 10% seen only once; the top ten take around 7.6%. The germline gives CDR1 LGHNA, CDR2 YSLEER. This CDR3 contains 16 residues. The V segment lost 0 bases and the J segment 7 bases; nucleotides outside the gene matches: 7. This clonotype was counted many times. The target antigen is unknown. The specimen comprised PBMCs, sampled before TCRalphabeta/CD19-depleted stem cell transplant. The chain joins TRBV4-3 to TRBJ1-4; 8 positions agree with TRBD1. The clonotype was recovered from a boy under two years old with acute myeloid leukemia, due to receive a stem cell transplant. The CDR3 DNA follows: TGCGCCAGCAGCCAAGAGGTGTACAGGGGGGCTGAAAAACTGTTTTTT. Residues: CASSQEVYRGAEKLFF.